This entry lists 19 T cell receptor beta chains sequenced from one sample in a study of identical twins. Each CDR3 protein gets one entry after TCRdb re-called the 5' RACE reads with MiXCR. Of 470,000 or so distinct CDR3 sequences detected, around 24% appear once; the ten largest clones hold about 2.7%. This sample also appeared in a second study, on T cells expressing NK-cell markers.

The sample comprised CD4+ T cells sorted from blood. These receptors were taken from a woman aged 18-35 years in good health.

J is TRBJ2-3 and V is TRBV12-5, with TRBD2 identical over 7 bases. The CDR3 runs to 16 residues. After removal of 6 bases from V and 4 bases from J, the junction contained 13 bases not matched to a gene. CDR1 and CDR2 from the germline V gene are LGHNT and FRNRAP. The CDR3 bases are TGTGCTAGTGGCCCTCCCCGGGCGGGAGCAGCAGATACGCAGTATTTT. This translates into CASGPPRAGAADTQYF.

This clonotype has a handful of counts. CDR3 nucleotide sequence: TGTGCCAGCAGTTTCCCCTGGCTAGCGGGGGGCCCTAGCACAGATACGCAGTATTTT. Translating it yields CASSFPWLAGGPSTDTQYF. The chain is built from TRBV12-3 or TRBV12-4 and TRBJ2-3; 11 bases agree with TRBD2. This CDR3 spans 19 amino acids. The J segment lost 0 bases and the V segment lost 3 bases, leaving 11 bases of the junction unmatched.

This clonotype has a handful of counts. The chain joins TRBV6-2 or TRBV6-3 to TRBJ2-7, with 13 bases fitting TRBD2. Losses at the gene ends were 5 bases for V and 0 bases for J; bases not matched to a gene: 7. The CDR3 is 17 residues long. Germline loops: CDR1 MNHEY, CDR2 SVGEGT. As DNA, the CDR3 is TGTGCCAGCAGTCAAGAGGGACTAGCGGGAAGCTCCTACGAGCAGTACTTC. This encodes CASSQEGLAGSSYEQYF.

The V and J genes are TRBV20-1 and TRBJ1-2; D uncertain. The CDR3 is made up of 14 amino acids. V lost 2 bases to trimming and J lost 3 bases, with 13 bases between them. From germline, CDR1 is DFQATT and CDR2 SNEGSKA (reference sequence). The CDR3 DNA reads TGCAGTGCTAGAAACCGGCGACTCCACTATGGCTACACCTTC. Translated: CSARNRRLHYGYTF.

This clonotype turned up a few times. The rearrangement uses TRBV29-1 and TRBJ2-7; 12 nucleotides agree with TRBD2. The CDR3 runs to 15 residues. CDR1 is SQVTM, CDR2 ANQGSEA, per germline. V lost 4 bases, J lost 3 bases, and 7 bases stayed unmatched. CDR3 sequence (DNA): TGCAGCGTTGTCTGGGCTAGCGGGAGGGACTACGAGCAGTACTTC. Translation: CSVVWASGRDYEQYF.

The chain links TRBV3-1 to TRBJ2-5; 11 bases fit TRBD2. This CDR3 spans 14 amino acids. Germline CDR1 and CDR2: LGHDT and YNNKEL (reference sequence). The J segment lost 7 bases and the V segment lost 0 bases, leaving 1 base of the junction unmatched. The CDR3 protein is CASSQDTSGRTQYF. CDR3 sequence (DNA): TGTGCCAGCAGCCAAGATACTAGCGGGAGGACCCAGTACTTC.

The chain is built from TRBV24-1 and TRBJ2-5, with D possibly matching TRBD2 (5 bases). The germline V gene has CDR1 KGHDR and CDR2 SFDVKD. There are 13 residues in the CDR3. V was pared by 2 bases and J by 3 bases, with 6 bases between. CDR3 sequence reads: CATSDSGEETQYF. The DNA for the CDR3 is TGTGCCACCAGTGATTCCGGGGAAGAGACCCAGTACTTC.

The V call is TRBV7-2, the J call TRBJ2-7; perhaps D is TRBD1 or TRBD2 (5 bases each). Germline V gene data show CDR1 as SGHTA and CDR2 as FQGNSA. V shed 7 bases and J shed 3 bases, with 19 bases lying between them. The CDR3 is 15 residues long. In DNA, the CDR3 is TGTGCCAGCACCCCATCCACGGGACCTTTCTACGAGCAGTACTTC. Its protein is CASTPSTGPFYEQYF.

V usage is TRBV7-2 and J usage is TRBJ2-1, with 7 nucleotides matching TRBD2. CDR3 length: 16 amino acids. Germline V CDR1 and CDR2: SGHTA, FQGNSA. V was pared by 2 bases and J by 0 bases, with 4 bases of the junction left unmatched. This CDR3 reads CASSLSGNPSYNEQFF. The CDR3 DNA reads as TGTGCCAGCAGCTTAAGCGGGAACCCCTCCTACAATGAGCAGTTCTTC.

J is TRBJ1-2 and V is TRBV6-1, with 8 bases fitting TRBD1. J was trimmed by 8 bases and V by 7 bases; bases with no gene match: 9. This CDR3 spans 13 amino acids. The germline CDR1 and CDR2 sequences are MNHNS and SASEGT. CDR3 DNA: TGTGCCAGCATGGCAGGGGGCGAAGGAGGCTACACCTTC. Its translation is CASMAGGEGGYTF.

This chain links TRBV15 with TRBJ2-2; D gene ambiguous. V was cut by 3 bases and J by 6 bases, with 20 bases left in between. Germline CDR1 LNHNV, CDR2 YYDKDF (reference sequence). The CDR3 has 17 residues. Here the CDR3 DNA reads TGTGCCACCAGCAGGAGCCCAGACCGAATGGCGGCCGGGGAGCTGTTTTTT. It is translated as CATSRSPDRMAAGELFF.

In nucleotides, the CDR3 is TGTGCCAGCAGCTTAGCGAAGGGGTCTGCCTACGAGCAGTACTTC. This codes for CASSLAKGSAYEQYF. The chain combines TRBV7-9 with TRBJ2-7, with D tentatively TRBD1 (5 bases). Germline V gene data show CDR1 as SEHNR and CDR2 as FQNEAQ (reference sequence). The CDR3 is made up of 15 amino acids. Trimming removed 0 bases at V and 2 bases at J, with 11 bases between. The variable domain in full, with the rest retrieved from reference TRBV7-9 and TRBJ2-7, is DTGVSQNPRHKITKRGQNVTFRCDPISEHNRLYWYRQTLGQGPEFLTYFQNEAQLEKSRLLSDRFSAERPKGSFSTLEIQRTEQGDSAMYLCASSLAKGSAYEQYFGPGTRLTVT.

The chain carries TRBV5-1 and TRBJ1-1; no reliable D call. Trimming took 4 bases from V and 1 from J, leaving 17 bases between them. The CDR3 consists of 16 residues. Germline CDR1 SGHRS, CDR2 YFSETQ. This CDR3 is CASSPGPKAWNTEAFF. The CDR3 nucleotides are TGCGCCAGCAGCCCCGGACCCAAGGCGTGGAACACTGAAGCTTTCTTT.

The chain uses TRBV12-3 or TRBV12-4 and TRBJ1-4; tentatively, D is TRBD1 (6 bases). Trimming stripped 4 bases from V and 5 bases from J, with 11 bases between. The CDR3 is 14 residues long. CDR3 DNA sequence: TGTGCCAGCAGTTGGGGACACCCAAATGAAAAACTGTTTTTT. The encoded protein is CASSWGHPNEKLFF.

This clonotype has more than one count but fewer than ten. The chain joins TRBV9 to TRBJ2-3; no clear D gene. Trimming left V 4 bases short and J 3 bases short, with 12 bases between. Per germline, CDR1 SGDLS and CDR2 YYNGEE. The CDR3 runs 14 residues. CDR3 coding DNA: TGTGCCAGCAGCAGGGATTTGGCAACAGATACGCAGTATTTT. Translation: CASSRDLATDTQYF.

This clonotype occurred a few times. The rearrangement uses TRBV10-2 and TRBJ2-1; TRBD2 aligns across 7 bases. With 7 bases clipped from V and 13 bases from J, the junction kept 10 bases outside the gene matches. From germline, CDR1 is WSHSY and CDR2 SAAADI. The CDR3 covers 12 residues. CDR3 protein: CASTRLAGSQFF. DNA for the CDR3: TGCGCCAGCACAAGACTAGCCGGATCTCAGTTCTTC.

There are a few counts of this clonotype. The chain recombines TRBV12-3 or TRBV12-4 with TRBJ1-3; D perhaps matches TRBD1 (6 bases). This CDR3 has 15 residues. V lost 2 bases and J 4 bases, leaving 12 bases between the germline ends. The DNA for the CDR3 is TGTGCCAGCAGTTTAAGCAGGGGCTCAGGAAACACCATATATTTT. It is translated as CASSLSRGSGNTIYF.

The V and J genes are TRBV19 and TRBJ1-5, with D hard to call. V was pared by 3 bases and J by 0 bases, with 9 bases between. The CDR3 is 15 amino acids. Germline V CDR1 and CDR2: LNHDA, SQIVND (reference sequence). CDR3 nucleotides: TGTGCCAGTAGTATTGCTGGATATAGCAATCAGCCCCAGCATTTT. Its protein is CASSIAGYSNQPQHF.

The V and J genes are TRBV5-1 and TRBJ1-1; D may be TRBD1 (5 bases). The germline gives CDR1 SGHRS, CDR2 YFSETQ. The V and J ends lost 0 bases and 11 bases respectively, with 11 bases between them. The CDR3 is made up of 12 amino acids. The DNA for the CDR3 is TGCGCCAGCAGCTTGGAAGGGGATGCCGCTTTCTTT. It translates to CASSLEGDAAFF.